This TCR beta chain was captured in a study of blood T cell repertoires in COVID-19. In the study overall: Acute and convalescent COVID-19 samples came from the United States, Italy and Spain. Nucleic acid was either cDNA or gDNA, and it came from T cells, B-cell-depleted T cells, or PBMCs.

The CDR3 spans 14 residues. V shed 4 bases and J shed 0 bases, with 7 bases lying between them. Germline assignment: CDR1 MNHNY and CDR2 SVGAGI (reference sequence). Original analysis: Quantification of nucleated cells was approximated via reference gene primer amplification. TCRdb's copy holds only in-frame clones and misses some; the assay was immunoSEQ multiplex PCR. V, J and clone size are taken as reported in that table, and D and trimming were inferred from the DNA itself. The sample holds under 200,000 clones, about 87% seen once. This receptor was identified in a man between 35 and 55 years old with active or convalescent COVID-19. Sequencing was carried out using peripheral blood. The V call is TRBV6-6, the J call TRBJ1-3; D remains unclear. DNA for the CDR3: TGTGCCAGCAGTTCGACGGGCTCTGGAAACACCATATATTTT. Translation gives CASSSTGSGNTIYF.